This TCR beta chain was sequenced during a study of OX40 agonist ivuxolimab in advanced cancers. Study overall: The dose of intravenous ivuxolimab that patients received every 2 weeks ranged from 0.01 to 10 mg/kg. Study-level points and caveats: Which antigen the expanded peripheral T cells recognized is unknown.

Measured with immunoSEQ multiplex PCR; TCRdb has only the in-frame clones, and not every one. The sample lists some 50,000 clones; approximately 85% were seen once. In germline, CDR1 is SGHNT, CDR2 YYREEE (reference sequence). V was cut by 4 bases and J by 2 bases, with 10 bases left in between. The CDR3 is made up of 14 amino acids. About this clone: No antigen is known for it.

The source is an adult with an advanced solid tumor such as melanoma, head and neck, liver or kidney cancer. The sample here was CD4+ or CD8+ T cells sorted from blood, taken in a trial of the OX40 agonist ivuxolimab. The rearrangement links TRBV5-4 to TRBJ1-5, with D unclear. CDR3 in DNA: TGTGCCAGCAGCCGTAATGTAGGCAATCAGCCCCAGCATTTT. It encodes CASSRNVGNQPQHF.